The entry below gives a single TCR beta chain sequence along with its context. The antigen is unknown. 60 Vbeta and 13 Jbeta primers were used in PCR. TCRdb's copy holds only in-frame clones and misses some; the assay was immunoSEQ multiplex PCR. The sample yields about 180,000 clones, roughly 84% seen once. This sample was taken from a study of cytomegalovirus exposure and HLA in healthy donors. The CDR3 runs to 16 residues. Looked up from germline, CDR1 is SGHKS and CDR2 is YYEKEE (reference sequence). V lost 5 bases to trimming and J lost 1 base, with 17 bases between them. Study-wide results and caveats: Reportedly, fewer N-insertions than the roughly 690-donor mean appeared in an Asian-associated ancestry cluster in a later analysis.

This TCR came from a boy younger than 10 in good health and CMV-seronegative. Sample: PBMCs. The chain has TRBV5-5 and TRBJ2-3; D gene uncertain. The CDR3 nucleotides are TGTGCCAGCAGGTCCAGGTCAGGTCTGGGCACAGATACGCAGTATTTT. This gives the protein CASRSRSGLGTDTQYF.